Described below is a single TCR beta chain sequence and its context. TCRdb keeps only in-frame clones here, not all; method: immunoSEQ multiplex PCR. The sample carries more than 140,000 clones, roughly nine tenths recorded once. These data belong to a study of cytomegalovirus exposure and HLA in healthy donors. This CDR3 is 13 amino acids long. V was pared by 5 bases and J by 4 bases, with 6 bases of the junction left unmatched. The germline CDR1 and CDR2 sequences are GTSNPN and SVGIG (reference sequence). The clonotype comes from a young woman in good health and CMV-seropositive. This chain links TRBV30 with TRBJ1-1; 8 bases align to TRBD1. Sequencing was done on a sample of PBMCs. The CDR3 reads CAWRDRGGTEAFF. The DNA of the CDR3 is TGTGCCTGGCGAGACAGGGGTGGCACTGAAGCTTTCTTT.